There are a few counts of the clone carrying this TCR beta chain. These data belong to a study of regulatory T cells in long-lasting Graves disease. Time point given: newly diagnosed GD, antithyroid drugs for less than 3 months. There was RNA extracted from PBMCs, and the TCR library was made from it. In building TCR beta libraries, iRepertoire HTBI primers were used together with Arm-PCR of CDR3 regions. A single record per CDR3 protein comes from TCRdb applying MiXCR to the multiplex PCR reads. This table holds 200,000 to 250,000 distinct CDR3 sequences, roughly a fifth found once. The germline V gene has CDR1 SGHNT and CDR2 YENEEA. The CDR3 is 12 residues long. V was pared by 5 bases and J by 5 bases, with 1 base of the junction left unmatched. The same specimen was also included in a second study, on T cells in Graves' hyperthyroidism and ophthalmopathy. According to that study: Using the HTBI primer set, a first-round RT-PCR was run on the TCR CDR3.

The clonotype originates from a young woman with Graves disease. The source material was peripheral blood mononuclear cells (PBMCs), sampled at new diagnosis, from a patient treated with antithyroid drugs. The rearrangement joins TRBV11-3 to TRBJ2-5; 8 bases match TRBD2. CDR3 in amino acids: CASSTGGETQYF. The CDR3 DNA reads as TGTGCCAGCAGCACGGGGGGGGAGACCCAGTACTTC.